Following are 3 T cell receptor beta chains from one sample sequenced in a study of T cell responses to AZD1222 COVID-19 vaccine. Repertoires were generated with immunoSEQ multiplex PCR, while TCRdb's copy carries only in-frame clones and drops some. The sample lists almost 80,000 clones; around 90% were seen once. This specimen consisted of peripheral blood, obtained on day 0 of AZD1222 vaccination. The source is an adult in good health.

This sequence joins TRBV11-3 and TRBJ2-7; D could derive from TRBD1 or TRBD2 (5 bases each). The CDR3 totals 12 residues. Germline-derived CDR1 and CDR2 are SGHNT and YENEEA. Trimming removed 5 bases at V and 7 bases at J, with 12 bases between. CDR3 region: CASSLVGVEQYF. Written as DNA, the CDR3 is TGTGCCAGCAGCCTAGTGGGGGTAGAGCAGTACTTC.

The J gene is TRBJ2-2, the V gene TRBV12-3 or TRBV12-4; D is ambiguous. V lost 7 bases, J lost 4 bases, and 10 bases lay in between. The CDR3 has 13 residues. Here the CDR3 reads CASKPAATGELFF. CDR3 bases: TGTGCCAGCAAGCCAGCTGCCACCGGGGAGCTGTTTTTT.

V gene TRBV5-4 combines with J gene TRBJ1-1; D might be TRBD1 (6 bases). This CDR3 region has 12 residues. V was cut by 1 base and J by 7 bases, with 8 bases left in between. CDR1 and CDR2 (germline): SGHNT, YYREEE (reference sequence). The CDR3 spells CASSLRGVEAFF. The CDR3, as DNA: TGTGCCAGCAGCTTGAGGGGGGTTGAAGCTTTCTTT.